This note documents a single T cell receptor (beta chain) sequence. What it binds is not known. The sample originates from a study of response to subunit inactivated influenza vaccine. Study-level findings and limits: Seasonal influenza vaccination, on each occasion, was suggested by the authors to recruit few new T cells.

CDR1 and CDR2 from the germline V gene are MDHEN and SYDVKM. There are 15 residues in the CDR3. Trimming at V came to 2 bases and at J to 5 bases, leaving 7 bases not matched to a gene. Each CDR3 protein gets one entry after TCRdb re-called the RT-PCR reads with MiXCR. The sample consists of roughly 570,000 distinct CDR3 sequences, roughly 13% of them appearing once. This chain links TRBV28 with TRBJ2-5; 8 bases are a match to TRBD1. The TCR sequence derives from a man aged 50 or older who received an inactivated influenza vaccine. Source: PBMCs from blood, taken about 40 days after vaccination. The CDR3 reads CASSLGQGHRETQYF. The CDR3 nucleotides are TGTGCCAGCAGTTTAGGACAGGGACACAGGGAGACCCAGTACTTC.